This T cell receptor beta chain comes out of a study of Ad26.COV2.S vaccination and SARS-CoV-2 variants. Study information: Once, or twice with 56 days between doses, Ad26.COV2.S was given intramuscularly.

Treatment defined: 15 to 20 received Ad26.COV2.S at low or high dose, single or two shots; 5 received placebo; per-sample allocation not given. At day 63 after the first vaccine or placebo injection, samples were drawn. Recruitment in Boston yielded a donor of adult age, 18-55 years. SARS-CoV-2 spike from the Wuhan strain was encoded by the vaccine, an Ad26 vector. Per the germline V gene, CDR1 is SGHNT and CDR2 is YYREEE (reference sequence). V lost 4 bases to trimming and J lost 6 bases; unmatched junction nucleotides: 5. This CDR3 is built from 14 residues. Method: immunoSEQ multiplex PCR; TCRdb's copy keeps in-frame clones and lacks some. This sample has around 340,000 clones, with roughly nine tenths found just once. A note on this clone: Different DNA sequences within this sample yield the same CDR3.

This chain joins TRBV5-4 and TRBJ1-5; 9 bases map to TRBD1. Sequenced material: peripheral blood, taken in a trial of Ad26.COV2.S vaccine versus placebo. The origin of this receptor is a person between 18 and 65 years old who received the Ad26.COV2.S COVID-19 vaccine or a placebo. The CDR3 spells CASSRDRVGQPQHF. DNA of the CDR3: TGTGCCAGCAGCCGGGACAGGGTAGGTCAGCCCCAGCATTTT.